This TCR beta chain stems from a study of blood T cells in healthy people across ages. Study-level findings and limits: Among T cells, TCR beta diversity per million cells dropped roughly linearly as age rose.

Turning to this clonotype: The target antigen is unknown.

The authors isolated at least 7 million PBMCs per sample. Primed by a sample-barcoded 5' primer and a J-beta primer mix, a second PCR proceeded for 7 to 11 cycles. Unique molecular identifiers of 12 random nucleotides labeled each cDNA. TCRdb processed the 5' RACE reads anew with MiXCR; each CDR3 protein has one entry. The data show 800,000 to 1,300,000 distinct CDR3 sequences, 20% to 25% seen once. V was shortened by 3 bases and J by 13 bases, with 24 bases between the two germline ends. The CDR3 extends over 15 amino acids. Germline V gives CDR1 SEHNR, CDR2 FQNEAQ (reference sequence). This sample also belongs to another study, concerning T cells of mothers and their children. As reported in that work: Reads recorded for TCR beta CDR3 numbered over 10 million per mother and several million per child.

The V call is TRBV7-9, the J call TRBJ1-2; D is undetermined. Sequenced sample: blood. The origin of this receptor is a girl aged 2 to 10 in good health. For the CDR3, the DNA is TGTGCCAGCAGCTTTTTCGACAACAGTGGAAAACGCCGCACCTTC. Protein product: CASSFFDNSGKRRTF. Using reference TRBV7-9 and TRBJ1-2 for the parts outside the CDR3, the full variable domain is DTGVSQNPRHKITKRGQNVTFRCDPISEHNRLYWYRQTLGQGPEFLTYFQNEAQLEKSRLLSDRFSAERPKGSFSTLEIQRTEQGDSAMYLCASSFFDNSGKRRTFGSGTRLTVV.